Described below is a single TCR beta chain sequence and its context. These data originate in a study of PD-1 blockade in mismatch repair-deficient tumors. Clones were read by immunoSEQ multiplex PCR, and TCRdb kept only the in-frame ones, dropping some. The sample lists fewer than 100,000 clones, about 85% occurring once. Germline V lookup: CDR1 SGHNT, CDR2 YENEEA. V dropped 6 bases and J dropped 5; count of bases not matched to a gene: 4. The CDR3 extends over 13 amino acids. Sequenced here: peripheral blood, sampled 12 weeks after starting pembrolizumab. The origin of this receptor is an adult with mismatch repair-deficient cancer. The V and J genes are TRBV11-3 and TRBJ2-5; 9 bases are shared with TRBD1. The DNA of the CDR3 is TGTGCCAGCAGAAGGACAGGGGTGGAGACCCAGTACTTC. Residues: CASRRTGVETQYF. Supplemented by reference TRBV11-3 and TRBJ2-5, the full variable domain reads EAGVVQSPRYKIIEKKQPVAFWCNPISGHNTLYWYLQNLGQGPELLIRYENEEAVDDSQLPKDRFSAERLKGVDSTLKIQPAELGDSAVYLCASRRTGVETQYFGPGTRLLVL.